A selection of T cell receptor beta chains follows, all from one sample in a study of cytomegalovirus exposure and HLA in healthy donors. Clones were read by immunoSEQ multiplex PCR, and TCRdb kept only the in-frame ones, dropping some. The sample spans some 75,000 clones; the ten largest clones claim approximately 0.78%. Material for sequencing was PBMCs. All receptors come from a boy aged 10-17 years in good health and CMV-seronegative. CDR3s include the opening cysteine and the closing phenylalanine or tryptophan. A D gene is named only where the DNA matches it firmly.

D	V	J	CDR3	DNA
TRBD1	TRBV6-5	TRBJ2-7	CASSYSRSLEGGQQYF	TGTGCCAGCAGTTACTCCAGGTCGCTAGAAGGGGGCCAGCAGTACTTC
TRBD1	TRBV15	TRBJ1-2	CATSRLATGSSGYTF	TGTGCCACCAGCAGGCTCGCGACAGGGTCTTCTGGCTACACCTTC
TRBD2	TRBV5-6	TRBJ2-5	CASSPWGLAGDQETQYF	TGTGCCAGCTCCCCCTGGGGACTAGCGGGGGACCAAGAGACCCAGTACTTC
.	TRBV7-6	TRBJ1-4	CASSPQQVPNEKLFF	TGTGCCAGCAGCCCGCAACAGGTTCCCAATGAAAAACTGTTTTTT
.	TRBV7-9	TRBJ1-2	CASSLNQAANYGYTF	TGTGCCAGCAGCTTAAACCAGGCTGCTAACTATGGCTACACCTTC
.	TRBV18	TRBJ1-1	CASSPTVENTEDFF	TGTGCCAGCTCACCGACAGTCGAGAACACTGAAGATTTCTTT
.	TRBV5-1	TRBJ2-7	CASSSDGYEQYF	TGCGCCAGCAGCTCTGACGGGTACGAGCAGTACTTC
TRBD1	TRBV9	TRBJ2-1	CASSVAVRDRDNEQFF	TGTGCCAGCAGCGTAGCGGTAAGGGACAGGGACAATGAGCAGTTCTTC
TRBD1	TRBV6-5	TRBJ1-2	CASSTSTGRNGYTF	TGTGCCAGCAGTACATCGACAGGGAGGAATGGCTACACCTTC
.	TRBV6-5	TRBJ2-7	CASSSWGRTPEQYF	TGTGCCAGCAGTTCATGGGGGAGGACCCCCGAGCAGTACTTC
TRBD1	TRBV27	TRBJ1-4	CASSPTGVNEKLFF	TGTGCCAGCAGTCCGACAGGGGTTAATGAAAAACTGTTTTTT
.	TRBV20-1	TRBJ2-1	CSAVSDNEQFF	TGCAGTGCCGTATCCGACAATGAGCAGTTCTTC
.	TRBV6-1	TRBJ2-5	CASGHSSQETQYF	TGTGCCAGCGGGCACAGCTCACAAGAGACCCAGTACTTC
.	TRBV30	TRBJ1-4	CAWSAHGGLRKLFF	TGTGCCTGGAGTGCCCACGGTGGGTTGCGGAAACTGTTTTTT
.	TRBV5-6	TRBJ2-5	CASSLGARETQYF	TGTGCCAGCAGCTTGGGAGCTCGAGAGACCCAGTACTTC
TRBD1	TRBV5-1	TRBJ1-1	CASSPGQGALLAEAFF	TGCGCCAGCAGCCCGGGACAGGGGGCATTATTAGCTGAAGCTTTCTTT
.	TRBV9	TRBJ1-3	CASSVAQASSGNTIYF	TGTGCCAGCAGCGTAGCTCAGGCCTCCTCTGGAAACACCATATATTTT
.	TRBV14	TRBJ1-2	CASSPNVEGGYTF	TGTGCCAGCAGCCCCAACGTCGAGGGTGGCTACACCTTC
.	TRBV18	TRBJ1-1	CASSPGGAKNTEAFF	TGTGCCAGCTCACCGGGAGGAGCAAAGAACACTGAAGCTTTCTTT
TRBD1	TRBV9	TRBJ1-2	CASSAFGTGLGYTF	TGTGCCAGCAGCGCCTTTGGGACAGGGCTTGGCTACACCTTC
.	TRBV4-1	TRBJ2-7	CASSQGGPRTDYEQYF	TGCGCCAGCAGCCAAGGAGGCCCTCGGACAGACTACGAGCAGTACTTC
TRBD2	TRBV5-1	TRBJ2-1	CASSLRTSVDNEQFF	TGCGCCAGCAGCTTAAGGACTAGCGTTGACAATGAGCAGTTCTTC
TRBD2	TRBV5-1	TRBJ2-1	CASSSGLAGIYEQFF	TGCGCCAGCAGCTCGGGACTAGCGGGAATTTATGAGCAGTTCTTC
TRBD1	TRBV20-1	TRBJ1-2	CSAVARGGYTF	TGCAGTGCGGTAGCCAGGGGGGGCTACACCTTC